These 13 T cell receptor beta chains were sequenced from one sample in a study of T cells in Graves' hyperthyroidism and ophthalmopathy. TCR beta CDR3 region amplification was performed from RNA transcripts. Carried out on the TCR CDR3, a first-round RT-PCR used the HTBI primer set. One entry per CDR3 protein, called by TCRdb with MiXCR from the multiplex PCR reads. The table shows roughly 400,000 distinct CDR3 sequences, with 20% to 30% occurring only once. What was sequenced was blood. The origin of the receptors is a man aged 50-59 years with Graves' hyperthyroidism.

This clonotype was found many times. The chain joins TRBV18 to TRBJ1-1, with D possibly TRBD1 on 6 matching bases. V lost 6 bases, J lost 8 bases, and 16 bases lay in between. The germline V gene has CDR1 KGHSH and CDR2 LQKENI. The CDR3 extends over 13 amino acids. CDR3 loop: CASSPPSGAEAFF. In DNA, the CDR3 is TGTGCCAGCTCGCCTCCATCAGGGGCAGAAGCTTTCTTT. The complete variable domain, with remaining parts taken from reference TRBV18 and TRBJ1-1, reads NAGVMQNPRHLVRRRGQEARLRCSPMKGHSHVYWYRQLPEEGLKFMVYLQKENIIDESGMPKERFSAEFPKEGPSILRIQQVVRGDSAAYFCASSPPSGAEAFFGQGTRLTVV.

This clonotype occurred a few times. The rearrangement uses TRBV24-1 and TRBJ2-3; no clear D gene. The CDR3 extends over 15 amino acids. In germline, CDR1 is KGHDR, CDR2 SFDVKD. The V end lost 7 bases, the J end lost 2 bases, and 15 bases lay between the germline ends. The CDR3 loop is CATRPGPQDTDTQYF. The DNA of the CDR3 is TGTGCCACCAGGCCGGGCCCCCAAGACACAGATACGCAGTATTTT.

The V gene is TRBV12-3 or TRBV12-4, the J gene TRBJ2-5, with D perhaps TRBD1 (8 bases). Trimming pared 5 bases from V and 4 bases from J, leaving 11 bases between. The CDR3 runs to 13 residues. The CDR3 region is CASSNRGGETQYF. CDR3 nucleotides: TGTGCCAGCAGTAACAGGGGGGGAGAGACCCAGTACTTC.

This clonotype was observed a few times. The chain couples TRBV6-1 to TRBJ1-5, with D possibly matching TRBD1 (5 bases). This CDR3 contains 17 residues. V shed 5 bases and J shed 0 bases, with 17 bases lying between them. Germline CDR1 is MNHNS and CDR2 is SASEGT. CDR3 in amino acids: CASSPRGREYSNQPQHF. The CDR3 DNA is TGTGCCAGCAGTCCCCGGGGGAGGGAATATAGCAATCAGCCCCAGCATTTT.

This clonotype has only a few counts. The J gene is TRBJ1-5, the V gene TRBV19; a possible D gene is TRBD1 (5 bases). CDR3 length equals 15 residues. V was shortened by 3 bases and J by 5 bases, with 14 bases between the two germline ends. Germline CDR1 and CDR2: LNHDA and SQIVND (reference sequence). As DNA, the CDR3 is TGTGCCAGTAGTATTGACGGGGGGATAGATCAGCCCCAGCATTTT. As protein: CASSIDGGIDQPQHF.

The rearrangement links TRBV6-1 to TRBJ2-2, with 8 bases matching TRBD2. In germline, CDR1 is MNHNS, CDR2 SASEGT. Trimming cost V 6 bases and J 6 bases; bases outside gene matches: 18. This CDR3 region has 18 residues. CDR3 amino acids: CASRWWGGAGAMSGELFF. The CDR3 DNA is TGTGCCAGCAGATGGTGGGGTGGAGCGGGAGCGATGTCCGGGGAGCTGTTTTTT.

This clonotype has just a few counts. The gene calls are TRBV9 and TRBJ2-3; TRBD2 matches at 7 bases. The V segment lost 4 bases and the J segment 5 bases; nucleotides outside the gene matches: 13. The CDR3 is made up of 16 amino acids. In germline, CDR1 is SGDLS, CDR2 YYNGEE. The CDR3 here is CASSPTSEALGDTQYF. The CDR3 DNA reads TGTGCCAGCAGCCCAACTAGCGAGGCCCTCGGAGATACGCAGTATTTT.

This clonotype has a count of ten or more. The chain has TRBV28 and TRBJ2-1; 7 nucleotides line up with TRBD2. The germline V gene encodes CDR1 MDHEN and CDR2 SYDVKM. Trimming cost V 2 bases and J 4 bases; bases outside gene matches: 11. The CDR3 has 17 amino acids. The DNA for the CDR3 is TGTGCCAGCAGTTTAACTCTGGGAGGGATTATTTACAATGAGCAGTTCTTC. This gives the protein CASSLTLGGIIYNEQFF.

This clonotype has just a few counts. The V gene is TRBV5-5, the J gene TRBJ2-7, with TRBD1 matching over 7 bases. This CDR3 contains 15 residues. Germline CDR1 SGHKS, CDR2 YYEKEE (reference sequence). J lost 3 bases, V lost 3 bases, and 9 bases had no gene match. This CDR3 reads CASSSSGDRRYEQYF. DNA of the CDR3: TGTGCCAGCAGCTCATCTGGGGACAGACGCTACGAGCAGTACTTC.

At least ten counts were recorded for this clonotype. The chain uses TRBV7-9 and TRBJ2-3, with 12 bases fitting TRBD2. Trimming cost V 5 bases and J 6 bases; bases outside gene matches: 9. CDR1 and CDR2 from the germline V gene are SEHNR and FQNEAQ (reference sequence). CDR3 size: 16 residues. DNA of the CDR3: TGTGCCAGCAGCACGACTAGCGGGAGTAGGGCGGATACGCAGTATTTT. Protein sequence: CASSTTSGSRADTQYF.

This clonotype occurred a few times. The rearrangement links TRBV9 to TRBJ2-5; a weak D match, TRBD2 (5 bases). Germline values: CDR1 SGDLS, CDR2 YYNGEE. The CDR3 has 15 residues. V was shortened by 3 bases and J by 1 base, with 13 bases between the two germline ends. Written as DNA, the CDR3 is TGTGCCAGCAGCGCCGCCCTACTAGGCCAAGAGACCCAGTACTTC. Translating it yields CASSAALLGQETQYF. Drawing the rest from reference TRBV9 and TRBJ2-5, the complete variable domain is DSGVTQTPKHLITATGQRVTLRCSPRSGDLSVYWYQQSLDQGLQFLIQYYNGEERAKGNILERFSAQQFPDLHSELNLSSLELGDSALYFCASSAALLGQETQYFGPGTRLLVL.

The genes are TRBV4-2 and TRBJ2-7, with unresolved D. Germline lookup yields CDR1 LGHNA and CDR2 YNFKEQ. The V end was cut by 0 bases, the J end by 0 bases, with 6 bases between. The CDR3 spans 14 residues. For the CDR3, the DNA is TGTGCCAGCAGCCAAGAAGACCGCTCCTACGAGCAGTACTTC. Protein product: CASSQEDRSYEQYF.

This clonotype was detected ten times or more. V is TRBV7-8 and J is TRBJ2-1; D might be TRBD2 (6 bases). Per the germline V gene, CDR1 is SGHVS and CDR2 is FQNEAQ. The V end was cut by 3 bases, the J end by 10 bases, with 10 bases between. The length of the CDR3 is 12 residues. CDR3 in amino acids: CASSFNRGEQFF. DNA of the CDR3: TGTGCCAGCAGCTTTAATCGGGGGGAGCAGTTCTTC.